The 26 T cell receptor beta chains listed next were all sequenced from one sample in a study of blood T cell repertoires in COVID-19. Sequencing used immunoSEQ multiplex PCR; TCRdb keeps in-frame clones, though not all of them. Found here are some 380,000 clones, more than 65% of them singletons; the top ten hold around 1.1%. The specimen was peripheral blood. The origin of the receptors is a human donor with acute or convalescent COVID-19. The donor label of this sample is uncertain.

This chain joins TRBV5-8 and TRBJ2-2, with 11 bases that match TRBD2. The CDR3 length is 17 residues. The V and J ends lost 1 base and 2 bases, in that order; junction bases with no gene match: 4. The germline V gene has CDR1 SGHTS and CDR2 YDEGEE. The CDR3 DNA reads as TGTGCCAGCAGCTTGAGGCTAGCGGGGGGAAACACCGGGGAGCTGTTTTTT. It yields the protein CASSLRLAGGNTGELFF.

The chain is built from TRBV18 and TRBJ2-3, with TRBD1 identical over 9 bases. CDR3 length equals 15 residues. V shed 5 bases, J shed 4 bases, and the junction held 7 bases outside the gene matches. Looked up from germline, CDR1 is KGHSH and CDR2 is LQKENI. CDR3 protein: CASSTQGARADTQYF. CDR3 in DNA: TGTGCCAGCTCAACACAGGGGGCGCGGGCAGATACGCAGTATTTT.

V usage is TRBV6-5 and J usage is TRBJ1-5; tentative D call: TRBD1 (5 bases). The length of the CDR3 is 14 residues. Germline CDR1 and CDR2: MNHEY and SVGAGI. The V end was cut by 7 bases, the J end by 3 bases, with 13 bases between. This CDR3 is CASTQGGNNQPQHF. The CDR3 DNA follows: TGTGCCAGCACCCAGGGAGGGAACAATCAGCCCCAGCATTTT.

The CDR3 DNA is TGTGCCAGCAGTCGATCTGGGACAGGGATTAATGGAAACACCATATATTTT. Encoded protein: CASSRSGTGINGNTIYF. This chain joins TRBV6-6 and TRBJ1-3, with 9 bases identical to TRBD1. Germline V gene data show CDR1 as MNHNY and CDR2 as SVGAGI (reference sequence). CDR3 size: 17 residues. J lost 3 bases, V lost 5 bases, and 11 bases had no gene match.

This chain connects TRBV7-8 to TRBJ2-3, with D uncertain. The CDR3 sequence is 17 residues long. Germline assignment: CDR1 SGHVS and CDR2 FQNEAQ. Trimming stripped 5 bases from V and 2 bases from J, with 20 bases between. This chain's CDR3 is CASSTPPVPTSTDTQYF. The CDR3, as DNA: TGTGCCAGCAGCACCCCCCCGGTCCCTACCTCCACAGATACGCAGTATTTT.

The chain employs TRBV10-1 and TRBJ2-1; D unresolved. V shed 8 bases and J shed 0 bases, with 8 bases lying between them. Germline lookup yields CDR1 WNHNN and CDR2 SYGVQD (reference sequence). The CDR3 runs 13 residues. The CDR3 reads CASSISSYNEQFF. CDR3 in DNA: TGCGCCAGCTCCATTAGCTCCTACAATGAGCAGTTCTTC.

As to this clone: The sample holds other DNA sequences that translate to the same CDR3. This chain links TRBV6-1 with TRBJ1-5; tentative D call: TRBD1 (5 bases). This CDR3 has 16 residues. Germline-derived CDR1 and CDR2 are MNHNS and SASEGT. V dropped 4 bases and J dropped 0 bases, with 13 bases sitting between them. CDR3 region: CASSGVTVISNQPQHF. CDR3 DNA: TGTGCCAGCAGTGGCGTGACAGTCATTAGCAATCAGCCCCAGCATTTT.

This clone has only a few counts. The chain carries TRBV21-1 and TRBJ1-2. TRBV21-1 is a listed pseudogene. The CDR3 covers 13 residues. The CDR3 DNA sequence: TGTGCCAGCAGCAAAGAACGGTACTATGGCTACACCTTC. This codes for CASSKERYYGYTF.

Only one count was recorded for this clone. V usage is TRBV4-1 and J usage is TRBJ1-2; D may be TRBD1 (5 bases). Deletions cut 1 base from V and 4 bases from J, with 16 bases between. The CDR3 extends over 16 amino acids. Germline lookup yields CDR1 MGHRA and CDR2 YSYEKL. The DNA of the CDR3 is TGCGCCAGCAGCCAAGCTGCTGGTCCGGACATCTATGGCTACACCTTC. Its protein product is CASSQAAGPDIYGYTF.

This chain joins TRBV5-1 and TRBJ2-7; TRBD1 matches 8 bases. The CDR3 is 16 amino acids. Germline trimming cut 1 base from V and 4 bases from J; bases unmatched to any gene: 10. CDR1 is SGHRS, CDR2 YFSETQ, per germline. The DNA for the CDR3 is TGCGCCAGCAGCTTGTCTCCTACCGGGACAGGATACGAGCAGTACTTC. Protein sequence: CASSLSPTGTGYEQYF.

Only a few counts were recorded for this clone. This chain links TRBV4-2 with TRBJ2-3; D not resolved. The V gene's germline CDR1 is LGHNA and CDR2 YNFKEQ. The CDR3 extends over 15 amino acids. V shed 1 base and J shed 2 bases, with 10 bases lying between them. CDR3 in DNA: TGTGCCAGCAGCCAAGTCGCGGTTTACACAGATACGCAGTATTTT. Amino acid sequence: CASSQVAVYTDTQYF.

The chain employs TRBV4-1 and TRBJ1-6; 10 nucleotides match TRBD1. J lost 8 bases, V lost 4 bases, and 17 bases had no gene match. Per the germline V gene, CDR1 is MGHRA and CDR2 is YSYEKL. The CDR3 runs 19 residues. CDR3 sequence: CASSPYGTGAFKRDSPLHF. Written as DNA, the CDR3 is TGCGCCAGCAGCCCGTACGGGACAGGGGCCTTTAAGCGGGATTCACCCCTCCACTTT.

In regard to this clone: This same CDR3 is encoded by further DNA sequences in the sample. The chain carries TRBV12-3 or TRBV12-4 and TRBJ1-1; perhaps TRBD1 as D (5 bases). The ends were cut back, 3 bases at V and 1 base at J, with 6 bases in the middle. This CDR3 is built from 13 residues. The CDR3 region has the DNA TGTGCCAGCAGTTTTGGACAGAACACTGAAGCTTTCTTT. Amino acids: CASSFGQNTEAFF.

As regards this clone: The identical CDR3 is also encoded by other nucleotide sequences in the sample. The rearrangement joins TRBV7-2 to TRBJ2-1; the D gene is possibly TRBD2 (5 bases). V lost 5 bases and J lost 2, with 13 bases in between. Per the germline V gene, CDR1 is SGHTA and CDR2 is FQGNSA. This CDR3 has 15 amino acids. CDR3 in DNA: TGTGCCAGCAGCCTGACTCCCGGGGCCTACAATGAGCAGTTCTTC. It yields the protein CASSLTPGAYNEQFF.

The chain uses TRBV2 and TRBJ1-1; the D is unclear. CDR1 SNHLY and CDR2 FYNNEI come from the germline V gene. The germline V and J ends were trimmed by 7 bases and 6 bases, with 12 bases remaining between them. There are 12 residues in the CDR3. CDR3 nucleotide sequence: TGTGCCAGCACGGAGGGTCTCTCTGAAGCTTTCTTT. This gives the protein CASTEGLSEAFF.

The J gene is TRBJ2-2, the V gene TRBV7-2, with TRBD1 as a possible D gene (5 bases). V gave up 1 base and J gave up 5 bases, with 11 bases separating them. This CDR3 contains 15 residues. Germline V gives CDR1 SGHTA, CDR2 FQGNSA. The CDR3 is CASSLGSGLTGELFF. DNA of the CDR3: TGTGCCAGCAGCTTAGGTTCAGGGCTAACCGGGGAGCTGTTTTTT. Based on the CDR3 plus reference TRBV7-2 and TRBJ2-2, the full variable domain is GAGVSQSPSNKVTEKGKDVELRCDPISGHTALYWYRQSLGQGLEFLIYFQGNSAPDKSGLPSDRFSAERTGGSVSTLTIQRTQQEDSAVYLCASSLGSGLTGELFFGEGSRLTVL.

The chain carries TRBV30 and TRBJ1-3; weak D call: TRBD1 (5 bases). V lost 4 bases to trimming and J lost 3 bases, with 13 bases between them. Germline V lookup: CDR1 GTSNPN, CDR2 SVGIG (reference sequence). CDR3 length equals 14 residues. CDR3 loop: CAWNPAGLGNTIYF. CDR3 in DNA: TGTGCCTGGAACCCCGCAGGGCTTGGAAACACCATATATTTT.

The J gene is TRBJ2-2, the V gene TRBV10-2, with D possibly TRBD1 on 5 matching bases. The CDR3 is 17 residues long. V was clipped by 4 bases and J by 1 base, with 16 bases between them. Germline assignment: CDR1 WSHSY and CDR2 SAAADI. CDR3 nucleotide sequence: TGCGCCAGCAGTGGAGCTCGGTTAAGGGGGAACACCGGGGAGCTGTTTTTT. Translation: CASSGARLRGNTGELFF.

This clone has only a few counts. Here the CDR3 reads CASSLEGRSYTF. The CDR3 DNA follows: TGTGCCAGCAGTTTGGAGGGGCGTAGCTACACCTTC. The V call is TRBV27, the J call TRBJ1-2, with a possible D match to TRBD1 (5 bases). V was trimmed by 3 bases and J by 9 bases, leaving 11 bases between them. The V gene's germline CDR1 is MNHEY and CDR2 SMNVEV (reference sequence). This CDR3 region has 12 residues.

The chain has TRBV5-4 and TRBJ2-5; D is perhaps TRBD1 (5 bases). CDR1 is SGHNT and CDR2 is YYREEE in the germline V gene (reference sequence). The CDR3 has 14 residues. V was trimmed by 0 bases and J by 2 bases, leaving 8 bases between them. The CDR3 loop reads CASSLGQNQETQYF. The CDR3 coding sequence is TGTGCCAGCAGCTTGGGACAGAATCAAGAGACCCAGTACTTC.

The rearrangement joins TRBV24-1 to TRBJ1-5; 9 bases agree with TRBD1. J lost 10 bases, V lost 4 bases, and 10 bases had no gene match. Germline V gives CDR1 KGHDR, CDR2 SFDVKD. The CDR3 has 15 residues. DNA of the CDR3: TGTGCCACCAGTGACTCCGGGACAGGGTATTCTCCCCAGCATTTT. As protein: CATSDSGTGYSPQHF.

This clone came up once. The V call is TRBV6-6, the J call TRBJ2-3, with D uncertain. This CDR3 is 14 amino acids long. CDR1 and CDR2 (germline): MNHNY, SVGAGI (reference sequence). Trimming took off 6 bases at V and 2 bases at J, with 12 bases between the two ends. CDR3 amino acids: CASSTPRSTDTQYF. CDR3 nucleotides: TGTGCCAGCAGCACCCCCCGGTCCACAGATACGCAGTATTTT.

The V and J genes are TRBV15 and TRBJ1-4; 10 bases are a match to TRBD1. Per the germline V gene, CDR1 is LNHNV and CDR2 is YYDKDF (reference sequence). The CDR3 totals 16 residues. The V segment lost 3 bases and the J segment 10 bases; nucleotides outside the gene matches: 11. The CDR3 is CATSSRAGTGVGKLFF. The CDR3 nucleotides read TGTGCCACCAGCAGCCGAGCCGGGACAGGGGTAGGAAAACTGTTTTTT. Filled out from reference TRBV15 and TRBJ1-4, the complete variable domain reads DAMVIQNPRYQVTQFGKPVTLSCSQTLNHNVMYWYQQKSSQAPKLLFHYYDKDFNNEADTPDNFQSRRPNTSFCFLDIRSPGLGDTAMYLCATSSRAGTGVGKLFFGSGTQLSVL.

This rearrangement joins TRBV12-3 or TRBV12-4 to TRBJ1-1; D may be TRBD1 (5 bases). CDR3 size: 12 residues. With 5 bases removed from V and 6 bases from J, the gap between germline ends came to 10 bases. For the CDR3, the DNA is TGTGCCAGCAGTCCACAGGTGGCTGAAGCTTTCTTT. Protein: CASSPQVAEAFF.

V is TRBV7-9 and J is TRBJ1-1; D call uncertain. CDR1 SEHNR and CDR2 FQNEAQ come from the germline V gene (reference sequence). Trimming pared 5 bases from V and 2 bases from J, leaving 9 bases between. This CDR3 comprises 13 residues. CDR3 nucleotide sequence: TGTGCCAGCAGCCCCACATTTAACACTGAAGCTTTCTTT. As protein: CASSPTFNTEAFF.

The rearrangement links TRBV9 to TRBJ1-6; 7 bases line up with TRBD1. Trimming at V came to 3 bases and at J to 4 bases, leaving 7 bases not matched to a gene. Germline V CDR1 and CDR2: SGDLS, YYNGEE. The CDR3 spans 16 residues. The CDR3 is CASSGDSTYYNSPLHF. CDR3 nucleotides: TGTGCCAGCAGCGGGGACAGTACCTATTATAATTCACCCCTCCACTTT.